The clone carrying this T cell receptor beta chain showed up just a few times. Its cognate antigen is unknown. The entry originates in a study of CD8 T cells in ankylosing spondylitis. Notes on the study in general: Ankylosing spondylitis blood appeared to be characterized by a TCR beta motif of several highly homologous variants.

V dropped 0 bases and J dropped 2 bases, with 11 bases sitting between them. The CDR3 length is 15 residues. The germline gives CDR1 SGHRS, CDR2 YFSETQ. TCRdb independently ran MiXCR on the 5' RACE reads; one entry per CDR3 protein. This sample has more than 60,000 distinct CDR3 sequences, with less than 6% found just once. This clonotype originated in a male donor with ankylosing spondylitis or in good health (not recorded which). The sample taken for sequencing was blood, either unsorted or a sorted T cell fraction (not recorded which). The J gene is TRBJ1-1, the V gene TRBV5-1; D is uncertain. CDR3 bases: TGCGCCAGCAGCTTGGACCCCCTGGGTAACACTGAAGCTTTCTTT. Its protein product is CASSLDPLGNTEAFF.